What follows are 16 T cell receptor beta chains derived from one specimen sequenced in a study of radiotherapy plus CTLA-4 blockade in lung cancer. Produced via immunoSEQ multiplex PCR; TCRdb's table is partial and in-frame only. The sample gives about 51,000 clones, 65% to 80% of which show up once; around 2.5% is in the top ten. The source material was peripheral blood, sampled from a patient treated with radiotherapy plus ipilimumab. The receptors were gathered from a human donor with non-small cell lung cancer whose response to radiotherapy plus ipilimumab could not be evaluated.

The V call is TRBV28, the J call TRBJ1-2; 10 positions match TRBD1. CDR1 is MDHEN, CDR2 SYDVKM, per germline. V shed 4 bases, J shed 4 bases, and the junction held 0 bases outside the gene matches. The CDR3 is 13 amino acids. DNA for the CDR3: TGTGCCAGCAGTTGGACAGGGGGCTATGGCTACACCTTC. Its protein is CASSWTGGYGYTF.

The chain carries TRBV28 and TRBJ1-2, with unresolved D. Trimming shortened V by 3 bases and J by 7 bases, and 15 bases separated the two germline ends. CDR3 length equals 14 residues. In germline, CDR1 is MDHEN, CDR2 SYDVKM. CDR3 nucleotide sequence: TGTGCCAGCAGTTTGGAGAACCCTCGGGGTGGCTACACCTTC. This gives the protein CASSLENPRGGYTF.

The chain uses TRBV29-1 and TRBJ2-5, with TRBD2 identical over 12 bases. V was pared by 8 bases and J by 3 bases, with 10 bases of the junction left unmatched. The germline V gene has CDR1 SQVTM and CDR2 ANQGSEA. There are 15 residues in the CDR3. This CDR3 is CSSSTSGRGEETQYF. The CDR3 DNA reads TGCAGCTCGTCGACTAGCGGGAGAGGGGAAGAGACCCAGTACTTC.

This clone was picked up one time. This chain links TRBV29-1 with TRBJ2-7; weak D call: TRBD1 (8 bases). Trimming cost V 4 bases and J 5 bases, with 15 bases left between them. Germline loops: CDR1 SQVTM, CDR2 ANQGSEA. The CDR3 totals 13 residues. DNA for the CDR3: TGCAGCGTTGGAAGACAGGGGAGGGACGAGCAGTACTTC. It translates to CSVGRQGRDEQYF.

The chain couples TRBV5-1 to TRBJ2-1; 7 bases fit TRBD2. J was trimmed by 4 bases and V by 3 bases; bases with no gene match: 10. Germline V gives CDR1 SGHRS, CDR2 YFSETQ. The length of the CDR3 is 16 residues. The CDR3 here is CASSSTLRGSYNEQFF. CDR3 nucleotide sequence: TGCGCCAGCAGCTCAACTCTGCGGGGGTCTTACAATGAGCAGTTCTTC.

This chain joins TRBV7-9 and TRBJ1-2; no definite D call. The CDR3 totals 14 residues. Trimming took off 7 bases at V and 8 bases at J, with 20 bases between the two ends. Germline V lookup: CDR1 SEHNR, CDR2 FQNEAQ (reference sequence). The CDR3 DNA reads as TGTGCCAGCACCTCGCGGAGTTTGATGTTCGGCTACACCTTC. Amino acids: CASTSRSLMFGYTF.

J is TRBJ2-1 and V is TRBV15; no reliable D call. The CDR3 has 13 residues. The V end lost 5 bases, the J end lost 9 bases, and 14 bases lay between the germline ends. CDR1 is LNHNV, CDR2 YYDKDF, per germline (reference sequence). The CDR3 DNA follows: TGTGCCACCAGCCCCCGAGGTTTGAGTGAGCAGTTCTTC. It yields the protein CATSPRGLSEQFF. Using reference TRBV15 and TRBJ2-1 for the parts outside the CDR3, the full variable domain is DAMVIQNPRYQVTQFGKPVTLSCSQTLNHNVMYWYQQKSSQAPKLLFHYYDKDFNNEADTPDNFQSRRPNTSFCFLDIRSPGLGDTAMYLCATSPRGLSEQFFGPGTRLTVL.

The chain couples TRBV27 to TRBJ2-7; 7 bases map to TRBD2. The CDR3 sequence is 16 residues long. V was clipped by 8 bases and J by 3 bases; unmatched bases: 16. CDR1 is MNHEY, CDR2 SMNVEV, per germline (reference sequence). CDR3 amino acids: CASGLALGRGLYEQYF. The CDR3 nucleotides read TGTGCCAGCGGCCTAGCGTTGGGGAGGGGACTCTACGAGCAGTACTTC.

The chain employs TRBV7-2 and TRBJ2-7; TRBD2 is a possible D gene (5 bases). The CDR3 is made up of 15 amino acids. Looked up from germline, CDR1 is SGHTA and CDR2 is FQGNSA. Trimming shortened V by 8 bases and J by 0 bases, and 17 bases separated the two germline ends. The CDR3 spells CASRSHREASYEQYF. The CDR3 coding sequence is TGTGCCAGCCGATCCCATCGGGAAGCCTCCTACGAGCAGTACTTC. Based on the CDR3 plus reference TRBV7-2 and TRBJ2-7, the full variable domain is GAGVSQSPSNKVTEKGKDVELRCDPISGHTALYWYRQSLGQGLEFLIYFQGNSAPDKSGLPSDRFSAERTGGSVSTLTIQRTQQEDSAVYLCASRSHREASYEQYFGPGTRLTVT.

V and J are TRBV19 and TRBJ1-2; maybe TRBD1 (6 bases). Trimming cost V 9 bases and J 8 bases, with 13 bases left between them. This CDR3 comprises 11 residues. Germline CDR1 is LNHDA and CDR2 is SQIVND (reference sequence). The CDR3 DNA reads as TGTGCCAGCCGACAGGACTGGGGCTACACCTTC. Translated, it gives CASRQDWGYTF. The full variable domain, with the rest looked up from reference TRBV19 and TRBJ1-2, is DGGITQSPKYLFRKEGQNVTLSCEQNLNHDAMYWYRQDPGQGLRLIYYSQIVNDFQKGDIAEGYSVSREKKESFPLTVTSAQKNPTAFYLCASRQDWGYTFGSGTRLTVV.

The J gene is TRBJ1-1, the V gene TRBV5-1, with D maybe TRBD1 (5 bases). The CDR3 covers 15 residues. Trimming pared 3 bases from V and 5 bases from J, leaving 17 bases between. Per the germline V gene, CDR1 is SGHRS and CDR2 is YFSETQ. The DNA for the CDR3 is TGCGCCAGCAGCTATGTCGGAGGGGTAGGGACTGAAGCTTTCTTT. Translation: CASSYVGGVGTEAFF.

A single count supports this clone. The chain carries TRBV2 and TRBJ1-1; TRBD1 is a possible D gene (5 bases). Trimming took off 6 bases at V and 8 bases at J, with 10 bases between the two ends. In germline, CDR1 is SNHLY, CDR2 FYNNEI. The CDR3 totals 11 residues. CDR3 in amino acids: CASRKRGEAFF. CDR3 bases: TGTGCCAGCAGGAAAAGGGGCGAAGCTTTCTTT.

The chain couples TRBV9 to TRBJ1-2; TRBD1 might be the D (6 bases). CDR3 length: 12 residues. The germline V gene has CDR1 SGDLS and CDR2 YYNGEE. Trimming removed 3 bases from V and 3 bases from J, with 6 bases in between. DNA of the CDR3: TGTGCCAGCAGCGGGACAGACTATGGCTACACCTTC. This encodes CASSGTDYGYTF.

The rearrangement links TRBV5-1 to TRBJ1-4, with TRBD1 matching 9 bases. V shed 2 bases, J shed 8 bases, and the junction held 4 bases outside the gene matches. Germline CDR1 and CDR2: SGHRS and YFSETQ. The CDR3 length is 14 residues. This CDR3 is CASSLRTGDEKLFF. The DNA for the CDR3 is TGCGCCAGCAGCTTAAGGACAGGGGACGAAAAACTGTTTTTT.

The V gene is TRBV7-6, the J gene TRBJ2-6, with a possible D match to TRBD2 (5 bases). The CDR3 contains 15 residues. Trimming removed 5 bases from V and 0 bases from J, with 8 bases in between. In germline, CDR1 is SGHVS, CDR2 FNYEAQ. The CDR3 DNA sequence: TGTGCCAGCAGCCCCGGGATCTCTGGGGCCAACGTCCTGACTTTC. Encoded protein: CASSPGISGANVLTF. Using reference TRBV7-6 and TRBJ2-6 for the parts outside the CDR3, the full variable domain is GAGVSQSPRYKVTKRGQDVALRCDPISGHVSLYWYRQALGQGPEFLTYFNYEAQQDKSGLPNDRFSAERPEGSISTLTIQRTEQRDSAMYRCASSPGISGANVLTFGAGSRLTVL.

The DNA of the CDR3 is TGTGCCAGCAGTTTTCATGGGACAGGGCAAAGGCAGTACTTC. Translation: CASSFHGTGQRQYF. The chain recombines TRBV28 with TRBJ2-7; 9 bases map to TRBD1. The CDR3 contains 14 residues. The V and J ends lost 3 bases and 9 bases, in that order; junction bases with no gene match: 9. Looked up from germline, CDR1 is MDHEN and CDR2 is SYDVKM. The variable domain in full, with the rest retrieved from reference TRBV28 and TRBJ2-7, is DVKVTQSSRYLVKRTGEKVFLECVQDMDHENMFWYRQDPGLGLRLIYFSYDVKMKEKGDIPEGYSVSREKKERFSLILESASTNQTSMYLCASSFHGTGQRQYFGPGTRLTVT.